This T cell receptor (beta chain) appears in the sequencing data of a study of cytomegalovirus exposure and HLA in healthy donors. The CDR3 is 15 amino acids. The V end lost 4 bases, the J end lost 9 bases, and 19 bases lay between the germline ends. CDR1 and CDR2 (germline): SGHAT, FQNNGV. For this clone: As yet, its antigen is unknown.

It was with 60 Vbeta and 13 Jbeta primers that the PCR ran. The table came from immunoSEQ multiplex PCR; TCRdb's copy has only in-frame clones and leaves some out. This repertoire shows 150,000 to 200,000 clones, around 80% found once; its top ten account for roughly 13%. General study points: In a later analysis, V- and J-gene trimming of beta chains associated with a DCLRE1C missense variant, replicated independently.

Material for sequencing was PBMCs. V usage is TRBV11-2 and J usage is TRBJ1-3; D gene ambiguous. The sequence was collected from a woman aged 45 to 65 in good health and CMV-seropositive. The CDR3 region is CASSSIRPLPGTIYF. The CDR3 DNA reads as TGTGCCAGCAGCTCTATTCGCCCCCTTCCAGGCACCATATATTTT. The entire variable domain, with the rest obtained from reference TRBV11-2 and TRBJ1-3, is as follows: EAGVAQSPRYKIIEKRQSVAFWCNPISGHATLYWYQQILGQGPKLLIQFQNNGVVDDSQLPKDRFSAERLKGVDSTLKIQPAKLEDSAVYLCASSSIRPLPGTIYFGEGSWLTVV.